This T cell receptor beta chain was recovered during a study of radiotherapy plus CTLA-4 blockade in lung cancer. General study points: Blood saw expansion of tumor-derived TCR clones after radiotherapy plus ipilimumab. How blood T cell clones changed early, along with interferon-beta, reportedly forecast response best.

Chemo-refractory metastatic non-small-cell lung cancer patients underwent focal radiation alongside CTLA-4 blockade with ipilimumab. CDR3 length equals 18 residues. In germline, CDR1 is LGHNA, CDR2 YNFKEQ. V was shortened by 3 bases and J by 2 bases, with 21 bases between the two germline ends. With respect to this clone: Its cognate antigen is unknown. Other nucleotide sequences in the sample specify the same CDR3.

Sequenced by immunoSEQ multiplex PCR; TCRdb stores in-frame clones only, minus some. The table lists tens of thousands of clones, 80% to 90% of them singletons. The clonotype originates from a human donor with non-small cell lung cancer whose response to radiotherapy plus ipilimumab could not be evaluated. The V and J genes are TRBV4-2 and TRBJ2-3, with a tentative D call TRBD2 (5 bases). The sequenced sample was peripheral blood, obtained from a patient treated with radiotherapy plus ipilimumab. The CDR3 protein is CASSHGGENKSFTDTQYF. The CDR3 DNA reads TGTGCCAGCAGCCACGGTGGGGAGAACAAAAGCTTCACAGATACGCAGTATTTT.